The 26 T cell receptor beta chains below were found in one sample sequenced in a study of blood T cell repertoires in COVID-19 (dated by TCRdb to 2018 to 2020). Libraries were made using the immunoSEQ multiplex PCR assay. TCRdb stores this immuneACCESS table with in-frame sequences only. Part of the clones is absent; in the studies checked, under half of the shortfall reflects unresolved V genes, and no reason is known for the rest. Across this sample there are 200,000 or so clones, with 70% to 90% seen only once. The ten biggest clones cover approximately 7.4% of the sample. Material: PBMCs or T cells enriched from blood (not recorded which). All receptors derive from a woman aged 35 to 49 with acute COVID-19.

The gene calls are TRBV29-1 and TRBJ2-1, with D possibly matching TRBD2 (7 bases). V lost 7 bases to trimming and J lost 5 bases, with 18 bases between them. The CDR3 contains 14 residues. Germline assignment: CDR1 SQVTM and CDR2 ANQGSEA. DNA of the CDR3: TGCAGCGCCATAACGGGGGGCTTGGACAATGAGCAGTTCTTC. As protein: CSAITGGLDNEQFF.

This clone was seen more than once but under ten times. J is TRBJ1-1 and V is TRBV4-1; 8 bases agree with TRBD1. V lost 5 bases to trimming and J lost 0 bases; unmatched junction nucleotides: 14. CDR3 length: 18 amino acids. The germline V gene encodes CDR1 MGHRA and CDR2 YSYEKL. The CDR3 DNA sequence: TGCGCCAGCAGCTCAGAATCGACAGGGGTGAGAATGAACACTGAAGCTTTCTTT. It specifies CASSSESTGVRMNTEAFF.

This clone occurred many times. This rearrangement joins TRBV5-4 to TRBJ1-1; possibly TRBD1 for D (5 bases). The CDR3 spans 15 residues. V was trimmed by 4 bases and J by 2 bases, leaving 15 bases between them. Germline V gives CDR1 SGHNT, CDR2 YYREEE (reference sequence). CDR3 DNA sequence: TGTGCCAGCAGCGAACAAAGGGGCCCTAACACTGAAGCTTTCTTT. This sequence encodes CASSEQRGPNTEAFF.

The CDR3 here is CASSGMTSGRYNEQFF. The CDR3, as DNA: TGCGCCAGCAGCGGGATGACTAGCGGGAGGTACAATGAGCAGTTCTTC. The chain couples TRBV5-1 to TRBJ2-1; 13 bases agree with TRBD2. Unmatched junction bases numbered 5, after V lost 4 bases and J lost 4 bases. This CDR3 has 16 amino acids. Looked up from germline, CDR1 is SGHRS and CDR2 is YFSETQ.

This clone came up a few times. The chain couples TRBV19 to TRBJ2-1; TRBD2 agrees at 7 bases. The CDR3 loop spans 16 amino acids. The J segment lost 5 bases and the V segment lost 5 bases, leaving 12 bases of the junction unmatched. Germline V gene lookup returns CDR1 LNHDA and CDR2 SQIVND (reference sequence). The CDR3 DNA follows: TGTGCCAGTAGTTCCTCGCGGGAGATGTTTGACAATGAGCAGTTCTTC. Amino acids: CASSSSREMFDNEQFF.

J is TRBJ2-1 and V is TRBV28; maybe TRBD2 (7 bases). The CDR3 sequence is 15 residues long. Germline CDR1 MDHEN, CDR2 SYDVKM. V lost 2 bases to trimming and J lost 1 base, with 9 bases between them. The CDR3 coding sequence is TGTGCCAGCAGTTTAGGGGGGGCTTCCTACAATGAGCAGTTCTTC. Amino acid sequence: CASSLGGASYNEQFF.

The genes are TRBV3-1 (or the pseudogene TRBV3-2) and TRBJ2-1; D not resolved. The CDR3 length is 11 residues. The V end lost 0 bases, the J end lost 13 bases, and 7 bases lay between the germline ends. CDR1 is LGHDT, CDR2 YNNKEL, per germline (reference sequence). CDR3 sequence: CASSQDHSQFF. CDR3 nucleotide sequence: TGTGCCAGCAGCCAAGATCACAGCCAGTTCTTC.

This chain connects TRBV19 to TRBJ1-6, with D possibly matching TRBD1 (6 bases). The CDR3 runs 16 residues. V gave up 6 bases and J gave up 7 bases, with 19 bases separating them. Germline V lookup: CDR1 LNHDA, CDR2 SQIVND (reference sequence). The chain's CDR3 is CASSTGTHHPNSPLHF. The DNA of the CDR3 is TGTGCCAGTAGCACCGGGACACATCATCCCAATTCACCCCTCCACTTT.

The chain carries TRBV24-1 and TRBJ2-1; 16 nucleotides match TRBD2. J lost 11 bases, V lost 2 bases, and 5 bases had no gene match. CDR3 size: 16 residues. Germline V gene data show CDR1 as KGHDR and CDR2 as SFDVKD. CDR3 sequence reads: CATSDSGLAGGPKQFF. CDR3 sequence (DNA): TGTGCCACCAGTGATTCGGGACTAGCGGGAGGGCCAAAGCAGTTCTTC.

The chain has TRBV9 and TRBJ2-1, with TRBD2 identical over 7 bases. Germline V gene lookup returns CDR1 SGDLS and CDR2 YYNGEE. Trimming at V came to 0 bases and at J to 8 bases, leaving 11 bases not matched to a gene. CDR3 length: 16 amino acids. Here the CDR3 reads CASSVAVQRGDDEQFF. CDR3 sequence (DNA): TGTGCCAGCAGCGTAGCAGTCCAGCGGGGCGACGATGAGCAGTTCTTC. The complete variable domain, with remaining parts taken from reference TRBV9 and TRBJ2-1, reads DSGVTQTPKHLITATGQRVTLRCSPRSGDLSVYWYQQSLDQGLQFLIQYYNGEERAKGNILERFSAQQFPDLHSELNLSSLELGDSALYFCASSVAVQRGDDEQFFGPGTRLTVL.

This chain joins TRBV15 and TRBJ2-4; D uncertain. The CDR3 is 15 amino acids. Trimming pared 5 bases from V and 6 bases from J, leaving 17 bases between. CDR1 LNHNV and CDR2 YYDKDF come from the germline V gene (reference sequence). The CDR3 nucleotides are TGTGCCACCAGCGAACGCCTTGATCCGGGAAACATTCAGTACTTC. Its protein is CATSERLDPGNIQYF.

The V gene is TRBV6-1, the J gene TRBJ1-4, with 7 bases matching TRBD1. The CDR3 extends over 19 amino acids. Per the germline V gene, CDR1 is MNHNS and CDR2 is SASEGT. V was pared by 3 bases and J by 8 bases, with 21 bases of the junction left unmatched. DNA for the CDR3: TGTGCCAGCAGTGAGCAGAAAGGGGGTGCGGGACAGCCTACCGAAAAACTGTTTTTT. Amino acid sequence: CASSEQKGGAGQPTEKLFF.

The rearrangement uses TRBV4-2 and TRBJ1-2, with D maybe TRBD1 (5 bases). The CDR3 contains 15 residues. The V end lost 4 bases, the J end lost 2 bases, and 14 bases lay between the germline ends. In germline, CDR1 is LGHNA, CDR2 YNFKEQ. The CDR3 region has the DNA TGTGCCAGCAGCCCTGGCTTGGCAGGGAACTATGGCTACACCTTC. It encodes CASSPGLAGNYGYTF.

This clone was picked up a small number of times. CDR3 amino acids: CASSLLGASGSDREQYF. CDR3 sequence (DNA): TGTGCCAGCAGCCTCCTTGGGGCTAGCGGGTCTGATCGCGAGCAGTACTTC. The chain employs TRBV3-1 (or the pseudogene TRBV3-2) and TRBJ2-7; TRBD2 aligns across 8 bases. Germline CDR1 reads LGHDT; CDR2 reads YNNKEL (reference sequence). After removal of 4 bases from V and 6 bases from J, the junction contained 17 bases not matched to a gene. The CDR3 extends over 17 amino acids.

V usage is TRBV2 and J usage is TRBJ1-4; no definite D call. This CDR3 spans 14 amino acids. V was cut by 3 bases and J by 11 bases, with 16 bases left in between. Per germline, CDR1 SNHLY and CDR2 FYNNEI. The CDR3 nucleotides read TGTGCCAGCAGTGACCCACCTTACAGAGGGAAACTGTTTTTT. It specifies CASSDPPYRGKLFF.

J is TRBJ1-2 and V is TRBV2; the D gene is possibly TRBD1 (5 bases). Germline lookup yields CDR1 SNHLY and CDR2 FYNNEI. Trimming stripped 5 bases from V and 4 bases from J, with 8 bases between. CDR3 size: 12 residues. This CDR3 reads CASSPGVYGYTF. The CDR3 bases are TGTGCCAGCAGTCCGGGGGTCTATGGCTACACCTTC.

The DNA of the CDR3 is TGTGCCAGCAGTTTATACAGGGGTAATTACAATTCACCCCTCCACTTT. Translating gives CASSLYRGNYNSPLHF. The genes are TRBV27 and TRBJ1-6, with TRBD1 matching 7 bases. Germline CDR1 is MNHEY and CDR2 is SMNVEV (reference sequence). The CDR3 has 16 amino acids. The V and J ends lost 1 base and 7 bases, in that order; junction bases with no gene match: 7.

The chain is built from TRBV3-1 (or the pseudogene TRBV3-2) and TRBJ2-7, with TRBD2 matching 7 bases. Unmatched junction bases numbered 9, after V lost 4 bases and J lost 6 bases. The V gene's germline CDR1 is LGHDT and CDR2 YNNKEL (reference sequence). The CDR3 length is 14 residues. The CDR3 bases are TGTGCCAGCAGCCCCCGCAGCGGGGAGGGCGAGCAGTACTTC. This encodes CASSPRSGEGEQYF.

The chain uses TRBV12-3 or TRBV12-4 and TRBJ2-1; D may be TRBD1 (6 bases). The CDR3 contains 13 residues. V lost 5 bases to trimming and J lost 3 bases, with 8 bases between them. This CDR3 reads CASSPDSYNEQFF. The DNA of the CDR3 is TGTGCCAGCAGTCCGGACAGCTACAATGAGCAGTTCTTC.

This clone was detected ten times or more. The CDR3 spells CASSSVRIKSGGNQPQHF. The CDR3 region has the DNA TGTGCCAGCAGTTCAGTCCGGATAAAGAGCGGGGGCAATCAGCCCCAGCATTTT. The chain has TRBV28 and TRBJ1-5, with D unclear. The CDR3 is 18 residues long. V lost 4 bases and J 2 bases, leaving 21 bases between the germline ends. The V gene's germline CDR1 is MDHEN and CDR2 SYDVKM.

The chain uses TRBV9 and TRBJ2-1; the D is unclear. The germline V and J ends were trimmed by 0 bases and 12 bases, with 10 bases remaining between them. The length of the CDR3 is 12 residues. Germline V CDR1 and CDR2: SGDLS, YYNGEE. CDR3: CASSVDLGVQFF. In DNA, the CDR3 is TGTGCCAGCAGCGTAGATCTGGGCGTGCAGTTCTTC.

This clone was counted a few times. This rearrangement joins TRBV3-1 (or the pseudogene TRBV3-2) to TRBJ1-2; D perhaps matches TRBD1 (6 bases). V lost 0 bases, J lost 8 bases, and 16 bases lay in between. The CDR3 contains 15 residues. Germline CDR1 reads LGHDT; CDR2 reads YNNKEL (reference sequence). The CDR3 bases are TGTGCCAGCAGCCAAGATCTGACAGGTGCCTACGGCTACACCTTC. Its translation is CASSQDLTGAYGYTF.

The chain carries TRBV11-3 and TRBJ2-7; maybe TRBD1 (6 bases). Trimming took 0 bases from V and 6 from J, leaving 15 bases between them. This CDR3 contains 15 residues. Germline loops: CDR1 SGHNT, CDR2 YENEEA. The CDR3 nucleotides are TGTGCCAGCAGCTTAGATCGTGGGTCAGGGGTCGAGCAGTACTTC. Translating gives CASSLDRGSGVEQYF.

The chain links TRBV5-1 to TRBJ2-5; 7 bases align to TRBD2. The CDR3 is made up of 15 amino acids. V was clipped by 3 bases and J by 1 base; unmatched bases: 6. CDR1 SGHRS and CDR2 YFSETQ come from the germline V gene. CDR3 coding DNA: TGCGCCAGCAGCTCCTTCGGGGGGTTCCAAGAGACCCAGTACTTC. Amino acid sequence: CASSSFGGFQETQYF.

The V gene is TRBV28, the J gene TRBJ2-5; perhaps TRBD1 as D (5 bases). V dropped 5 bases and J dropped 5 bases, with 15 bases sitting between them. This CDR3 spans 14 amino acids. The germline V gene encodes CDR1 MDHEN and CDR2 SYDVKM. For the CDR3, the DNA is TGTGCCAGCAGTCCCCAAAGGGGCCGGGAGACCCAGTACTTC. Translating gives CASSPQRGRETQYF.

The J gene is TRBJ2-3, the V gene TRBV19, with TRBD1 matching over 12 bases. Germline lookup yields CDR1 LNHDA and CDR2 SQIVND (reference sequence). This CDR3 contains 14 residues. The V gene end was trimmed by 5 bases and the J gene end by 11 bases; junction bases not matched to a gene: 8. CDR3 bases: TGTGCCAGTAGTCCGGGACAGGGGGCCGGAGGGCAGTATTTT. It yields the protein CASSPGQGAGGQYF. Full variable domain (remainder filled in from reference TRBV19 and TRBJ2-3): DGGITQSPKYLFRKEGQNVTLSCEQNLNHDAMYWYRQDPGQGLRLIYYSQIVNDFQKGDIAEGYSVSREKKESFPLTVTSAQKNPTAFYLCASSPGQGAGGQYFGPGTRLTVL.